This T cell receptor beta chain was captured by sequencing in a study of OX40 agonist ivuxolimab in advanced cancers. Whole-study results and caveats: More expanded clones were found, on average, in CD8+ than in CD4+ T cells.

Of note for this clone: The antigen is unknown.

Germline assignment: CDR1 MNHEY and CDR2 SVGAGI. Trimming at V came to 4 bases and at J to 5 bases, leaving 7 bases not matched to a gene. The length of the CDR3 is 14 residues. The data were produced by immunoSEQ multiplex PCR, yet TCRdb's version contains in-frame clones alone and is incomplete. The sample yields some 8,000 clones, approximately 84% seen once. Sequenced here: CD4+ or CD8+ T cells sorted from blood, sampled in a trial of the OX40 agonist ivuxolimab. This receptor was obtained from an adult with an advanced solid tumor such as melanoma, head and neck, liver or kidney cancer. The V call is TRBV6-5, the J call TRBJ2-7, with 8 bases identical to TRBD2. CDR3 region: CASSLERESDEQYF. The DNA for the CDR3 is TGTGCCAGCAGTTTGGAGCGGGAGTCCGACGAGCAGTACTTC.